These T cell receptor beta chains were read from a single sample in a study of CD8+ T cells in alopecia areata. Clones were read by immunoSEQ multiplex PCR, and TCRdb kept only the in-frame ones, dropping some. The data contain 100,000 to 120,000 clones, 55% to 75% of them seen just once; the ten biggest clones take up 20% to 25%. What was sequenced was CD8+ T cells sorted from blood. Source of these receptors: a human donor in good health. Both conserved end residues are part of each CDR3. The order of the fields is V gene, J gene, clone size, D gene, CDR3 protein, CDR3 DNA. D genes are given only for firm matches. Size values are once, few and many counts, or a class for expanded clones, and some rows have none.

>TRBV15|TRBJ2-1|.|.
CATSRDRGVHEQFF
TGTGCCACCAGCAGAGATCGAGGGGTCCATGAGCAGTTCTTC
>TRBV7-2|TRBJ2-3|.|.
CASSQESDTQYF
TGTGCCAGCAGCCAGGAATCAGATACGCAGTATTTT
>TRBV29-1|TRBJ2-2|.|.
CSVNKNTGELFF
TGCAGCGTTAATAAGAACACCGGGGAGCTGTTTTTT
>TRBV29-1|TRBJ2-2|few|.
CSVGEDTGELFF
TGCAGCGTGGGCGAGGACACCGGGGAGCTGTTTTTT
>TRBV7-8|TRBJ2-5|few|.
CASSLSLASWETQYF
TGTGCCAGCAGCTTAAGCCTAGCCTCGTGGGAGACCCAGTACTTC
>TRBV7-2|TRBJ1-6|.|.
CASSSGPAPNSPLHF
TGTGCCAGCAGCTCGGGACCGGCCCCCAATTCACCCCTCCACTTT
>TRBV30|TRBJ1-4|.|TRBD1
CAGRTGTNEKLFF
TGTGCCGGGCGGACAGGAACGAATGAAAAACTGTTTTTT
>TRBV27|TRBJ2-1|once|.
CASSWAVYNEQFF
TGTGCCAGCAGTTGGGCCGTATACAATGAGCAGTTCTTC
>TRBV4-1|TRBJ2-4|.|.
CASSQVRELAKNIQYF
TGCGCCAGCAGCCAAGTTCGCGAGTTGGCCAAAAACATTCAGTACTTC
>TRBV5-1|TRBJ2-5|few|.
CASSLIEAYQETQYF
TGCGCCAGCAGCTTGATAGAGGCGTACCAAGAGACCCAGTACTTC
>TRBV7-6|TRBJ2-1|.|.
CASSLEANSYNEQFF
TGTGCCAGCAGCTTAGAGGCTAACTCCTACAATGAGCAGTTCTTC
>TRBV6-1|TRBJ1-6|.|.
CASRGSPLHF
TGTGCGTCGAGGGGTTCACCCCTCCACTTT
>TRBV6-5|TRBJ2-5|.|TRBD1
CASIGDREETQYF
TGTGCCAGCATCGGGGACAGGGAAGAGACCCAGTACTTC
>TRBV7-9|TRBJ2-2|.|.
CASSVRDIPNTGELFF
TGTGCCAGCAGCGTCCGGGACATACCAAACACCGGGGAGCTGTTTTTT
>TRBV2|TRBJ2-7|.|.
CASGTSYEQYF
TGTGCCAGCGGGACGTCCTACGAGCAGTACTTC
>TRBV10-3|TRBJ2-3|.|.
CAISESSSDTQYF
TGTGCCATCAGTGAGTCAAGTTCAGATACGCAGTATTTT
>TRBV4-1|TRBJ2-7|few|.
CASSQDLGGLTYEQYF
TGCGCCAGCAGCCAAGACCTCGGAGGACTAACCTACGAGCAGTACTTC
>TRBV5-6|TRBJ2-3|.|.
CASSSWGWSTDTQYF
TGTGCCAGCAGCTCCTGGGGGTGGAGCACAGATACGCAGTATTTT
>TRBV28|TRBJ2-7|.|TRBD2
CASRIGGSYEQYF
TGTGCCAGCAGAATCGGGGGGTCCTACGAGCAGTACTTC
>TRBV5-1|TRBJ1-2|.|TRBD1
CASSFLGQGESSYTF
TGCGCCAGCAGCTTCCTCGGACAGGGGGAGTCAAGCTACACCTTC
>TRBV12-5|TRBJ1-5|.|.
CASGPMDSNQPQHF
TGTGCTAGTGGGCCGATGGATAGCAATCAGCCCCAGCATTTT
>TRBV13|TRBJ2-2|few|TRBD2
CASSLAGTSGGPNTGELFF
TGTGCCAGCAGCTTAGCCGGGACTAGCGGGGGCCCGAACACCGGGGAGCTGTTTTTT
>TRBV7-8|TRBJ1-3|.|TRBD1
CASSSTTGGGNTIYF
TGTGCCAGCAGCTCAACGACAGGGGGTGGAAACACCATATATTTT
>TRBV29-1|TRBJ1-1|.|.
CSVDSFPENTEAFF
TGCAGCGTTGACTCTTTTCCGGAGAACACTGAAGCTTTCTTT
>TRBV5-6|TRBJ2-7|.|TRBD2
CASSLGLAGGNSYEQYF
TGTGCCAGCAGCTTGGGCCTAGCGGGGGGAAACTCCTACGAGCAGTACTTC
>TRBV7-2|TRBJ1-1|.|.
CASSGLRGPNTEAFF
TGTGCCAGCAGCGGGTTGAGAGGGCCAAACACTGAAGCTTTCTTT
>TRBV30|TRBJ2-1|.|.
CAWKGLNEQFF
TGTGCCTGGAAAGGGCTTAATGAGCAGTTCTTC
>TRBV4-3|TRBJ2-7|.|.
CASSQGGWTEQYF
TGCGCCAGCAGCCAAGGAGGGTGGACCGAGCAGTACTTC
>TRBV13|TRBJ1-2|.|TRBD1
CASSQAETGHYGYTF
TGCGCCAGCAGCCAAGCCGAGACAGGGCACTATGGCTACACCTTC
>TRBV10-3|TRBJ2-1|.|TRBD1
CATGTGGWNEQFF
TGTGCCACTGGGACAGGGGGCTGGAATGAGCAGTTCTTC
>TRBV13|TRBJ2-4|.|.
CASSVAAKNIQYF
TGTGCCAGCAGCGTAGCAGCCAAAAACATTCAGTACTTC
>TRBV29-1|TRBJ2-7|.|.
CSVEDLPYEQYF
TGCAGCGTTGAAGACTTACCATACGAGCAGTACTTC
>TRBV25-1|TRBJ2-7|.|.
CASSNRDGSYEQYF
TGTGCCAGCAGTAACCGGGACGGTTCCTACGAGCAGTACTTC
>TRBV30|TRBJ2-5|many|.
CAWRDQGRPSYQETQYF
TGTGCCTGGAGGGACCAGGGGCGACCTTCGTACCAAGAGACCCAGTACTTC
>TRBV5-4|TRBJ2-3|.|.
CASSLLPGDTDTQYF
TGTGCCAGCAGCTTGTTACCAGGGGACACAGATACGCAGTATTTT
>TRBV12-5|TRBJ1-2|.|.
CASGPGEDGYYGYTF
TGTGCTAGTGGTCCGGGAGAGGACGGGTACTATGGCTACACCTTC